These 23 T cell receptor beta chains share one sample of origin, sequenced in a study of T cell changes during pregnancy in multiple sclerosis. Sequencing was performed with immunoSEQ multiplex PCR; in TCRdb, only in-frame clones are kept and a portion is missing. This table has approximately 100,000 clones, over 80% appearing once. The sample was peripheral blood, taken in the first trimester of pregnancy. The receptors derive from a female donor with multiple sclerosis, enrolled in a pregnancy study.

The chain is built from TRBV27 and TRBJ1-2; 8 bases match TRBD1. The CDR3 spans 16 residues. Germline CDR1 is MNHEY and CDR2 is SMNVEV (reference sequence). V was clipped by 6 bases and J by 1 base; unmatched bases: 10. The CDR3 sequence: CASRTDRDYYNYGYTF. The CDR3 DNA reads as TGTGCCAGCAGGACGGACAGGGATTATTATAACTATGGCTACACCTTC.

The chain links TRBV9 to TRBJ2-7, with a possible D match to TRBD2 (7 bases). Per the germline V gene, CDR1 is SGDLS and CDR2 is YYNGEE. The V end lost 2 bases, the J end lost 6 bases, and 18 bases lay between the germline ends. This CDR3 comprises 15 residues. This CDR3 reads CASSVAGAPLGEQYF. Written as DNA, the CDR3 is TGTGCCAGCAGCGTGGCGGGGGCCCCCCTCGGCGAGCAGTACTTC.

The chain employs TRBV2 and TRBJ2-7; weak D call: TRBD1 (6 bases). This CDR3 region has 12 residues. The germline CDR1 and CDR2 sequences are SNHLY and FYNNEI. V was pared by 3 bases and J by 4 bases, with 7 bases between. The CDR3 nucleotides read TGTGCCAGCAGTGATCAGGGGTACGAGCAGTACTTC. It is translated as CASSDQGYEQYF.

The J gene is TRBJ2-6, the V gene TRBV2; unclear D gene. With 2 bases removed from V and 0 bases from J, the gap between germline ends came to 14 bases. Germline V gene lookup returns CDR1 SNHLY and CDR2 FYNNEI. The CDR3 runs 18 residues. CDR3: CASSEYRTVSSGANVLTF. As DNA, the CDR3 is TGTGCCAGCAGTGAATATAGAACAGTAAGCTCTGGGGCCAACGTCCTGACTTTC. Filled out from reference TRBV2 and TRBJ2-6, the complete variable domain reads EPEVTQTPSHQVTQMGQEVILRCVPISNHLYFYWYRQILGQKVEFLVSFYNNEISEKSEIFDDQFSVERPDGSNFTLKIRSTKLEDSAMYFCASSEYRTVSSGANVLTFGAGSRLTVL.

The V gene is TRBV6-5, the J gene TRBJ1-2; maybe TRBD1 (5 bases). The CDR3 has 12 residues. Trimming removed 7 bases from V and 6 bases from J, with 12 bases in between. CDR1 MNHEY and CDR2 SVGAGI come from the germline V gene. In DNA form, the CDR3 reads TGTGCCAGCAACCCAGGGCGCGATGGCTACACCTTC. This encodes CASNPGRDGYTF.

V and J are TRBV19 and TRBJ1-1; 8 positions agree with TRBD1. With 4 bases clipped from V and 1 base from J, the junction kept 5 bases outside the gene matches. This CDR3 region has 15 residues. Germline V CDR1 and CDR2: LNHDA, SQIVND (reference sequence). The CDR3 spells CASSRVGQANTEAFF. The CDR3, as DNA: TGTGCCAGTAGTAGAGTGGGACAGGCGAACACTGAAGCTTTCTTT.

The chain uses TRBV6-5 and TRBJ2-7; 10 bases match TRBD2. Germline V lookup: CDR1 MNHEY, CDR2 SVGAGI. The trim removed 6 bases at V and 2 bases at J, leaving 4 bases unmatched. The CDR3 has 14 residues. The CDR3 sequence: CASRLAGDAYEQYF. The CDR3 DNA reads TGTGCCAGCAGGCTAGCGGGGGACGCCTACGAGCAGTACTTC.

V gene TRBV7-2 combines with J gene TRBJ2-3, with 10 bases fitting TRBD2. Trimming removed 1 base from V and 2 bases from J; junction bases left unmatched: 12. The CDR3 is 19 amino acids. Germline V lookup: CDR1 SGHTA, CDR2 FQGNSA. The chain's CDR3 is CASSLVLLAGDLSTDTQYF. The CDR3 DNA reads TGTGCCAGCAGCTTAGTTCTCCTAGCGGGGGACCTATCCACAGATACGCAGTATTTT.

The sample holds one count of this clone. The CDR3 protein is CASSTGAGYEQYF. In nucleotides, the CDR3 is TGCGCCAGCAGCACAGGGGCGGGGTACGAGCAGTACTTC. This chain uses TRBV5-1 with TRBJ2-7, with D possibly matching TRBD1 (7 bases). With 4 bases removed from V and 4 bases from J, the gap between germline ends came to 12 bases. CDR1 and CDR2 (germline): SGHRS, YFSETQ. The CDR3 runs to 13 residues. Using reference TRBV5-1 and TRBJ2-7 for the parts outside the CDR3, the full variable domain is KAGVTQTPRYLIKTRGQQVTLSCSPISGHRSVSWYQQTPGQGLQFLFEYFSETQRNKGNFPGRFSGRQFSNSRSEMNVSTLELGDSALYLCASSTGAGYEQYFGPGTRLTVT.

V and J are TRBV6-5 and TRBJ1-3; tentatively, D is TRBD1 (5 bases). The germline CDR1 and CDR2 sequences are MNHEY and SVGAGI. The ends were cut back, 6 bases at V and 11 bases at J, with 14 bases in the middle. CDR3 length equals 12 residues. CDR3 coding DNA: TGTGCCAGCAGCTCGGGGGGGAATGCCATATATTTT. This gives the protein CASSSGGNAIYF.

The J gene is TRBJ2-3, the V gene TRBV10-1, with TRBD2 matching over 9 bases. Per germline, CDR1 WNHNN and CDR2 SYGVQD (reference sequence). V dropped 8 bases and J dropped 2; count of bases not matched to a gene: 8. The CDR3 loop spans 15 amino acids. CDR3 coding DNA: TGCGCCAGCCGCGGGGCTAGCGGGGACACAGATACGCAGTATTTT. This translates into CASRGASGDTDTQYF.

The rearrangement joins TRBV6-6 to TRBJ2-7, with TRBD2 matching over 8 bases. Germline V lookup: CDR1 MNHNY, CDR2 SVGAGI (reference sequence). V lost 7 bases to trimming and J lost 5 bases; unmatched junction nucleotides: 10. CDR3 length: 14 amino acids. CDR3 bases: TGTGCCAGCACCAAACTGGGACTAGACGACGAGCAGTACTTC. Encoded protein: CASTKLGLDDEQYF.

CDR3 sequence reads: CASRDDSYEQYF. Written as DNA, the CDR3 is TGTGCCAGCAGGGATGACAGCTACGAGCAGTACTTC. The V gene is TRBV2, the J gene TRBJ2-7, with D maybe TRBD1 (5 bases). This CDR3 contains 12 residues. V gave up 6 bases and J gave up 3 bases, with 9 bases separating them. CDR1 is SNHLY and CDR2 is FYNNEI in the germline V gene. The whole variable domain, filled in from reference TRBV2 and TRBJ2-7, reads EPEVTQTPSHQVTQMGQEVILRCVPISNHLYFYWYRQILGQKVEFLVSFYNNEISEKSEIFDDQFSVERPDGSNFTLKIRSTKLEDSAMYFCASRDDSYEQYFGPGTRLTVT.

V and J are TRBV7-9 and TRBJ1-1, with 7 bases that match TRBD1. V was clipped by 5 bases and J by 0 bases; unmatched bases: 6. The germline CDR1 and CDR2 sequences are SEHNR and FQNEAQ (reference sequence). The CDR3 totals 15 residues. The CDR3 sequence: CASSQQQGMNTEAFF. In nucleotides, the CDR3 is TGTGCCAGCAGCCAACAACAGGGGATGAACACTGAAGCTTTCTTT. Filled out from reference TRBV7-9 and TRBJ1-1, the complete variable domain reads DTGVSQNPRHKITKRGQNVTFRCDPISEHNRLYWYRQTLGQGPEFLTYFQNEAQLEKSRLLSDRFSAERPKGSFSTLEIQRTEQGDSAMYLCASSQQQGMNTEAFFGQGTRLTVV.

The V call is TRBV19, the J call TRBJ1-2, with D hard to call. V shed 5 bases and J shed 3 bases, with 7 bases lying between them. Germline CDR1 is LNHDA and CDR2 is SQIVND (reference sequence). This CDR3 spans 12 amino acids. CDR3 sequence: CASSADYYGYTF. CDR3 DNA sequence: TGTGCCAGTAGTGCAGATTACTATGGCTACACCTTC.

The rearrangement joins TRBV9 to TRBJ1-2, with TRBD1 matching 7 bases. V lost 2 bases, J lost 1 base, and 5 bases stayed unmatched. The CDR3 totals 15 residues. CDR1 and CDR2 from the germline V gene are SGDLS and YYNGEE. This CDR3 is CASSVDRDLNYGYTF. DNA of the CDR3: TGTGCCAGCAGCGTCGACAGGGACCTTAACTATGGCTACACCTTC. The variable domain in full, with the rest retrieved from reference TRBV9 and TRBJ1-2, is DSGVTQTPKHLITATGQRVTLRCSPRSGDLSVYWYQQSLDQGLQFLIQYYNGEERAKGNILERFSAQQFPDLHSELNLSSLELGDSALYFCASSVDRDLNYGYTFGSGTRLTVV.

The CDR3 DNA sequence: TGTGCCAGCAGCGCTCATAACCAACTGAATTCACCCCTCCACTTT. Translated, it gives CASSAHNQLNSPLHF. J is TRBJ1-6 and V is TRBV7-8, with D unclear. Germline CDR1 and CDR2: SGHVS and FQNEAQ. Trimming removed 5 bases from V and 7 bases from J, with 15 bases in between. CDR3 length: 15 amino acids.

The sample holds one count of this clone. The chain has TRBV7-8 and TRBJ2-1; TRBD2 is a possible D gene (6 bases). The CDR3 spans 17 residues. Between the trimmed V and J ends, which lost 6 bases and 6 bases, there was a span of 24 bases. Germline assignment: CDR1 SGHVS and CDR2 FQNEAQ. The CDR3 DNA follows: TGTGCCAGCAGGCCCCGCGGAGGGCTAGTAATCCCCAATGAGCAGTTCTTC. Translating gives CASRPRGGLVIPNEQFF.

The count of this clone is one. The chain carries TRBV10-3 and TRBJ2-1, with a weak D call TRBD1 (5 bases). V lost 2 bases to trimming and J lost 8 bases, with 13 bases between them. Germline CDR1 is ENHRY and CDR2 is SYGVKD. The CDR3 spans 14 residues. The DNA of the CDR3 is TGTGCCATCAGTGAGAGTCAGGGTGGTTATGAGCAGTTCTTC. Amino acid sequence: CAISESQGGYEQFF.

CDR3 sequence: CASSAPGVYEKLFF. CDR3 DNA sequence: TGTGCCAGCAGCGCTCCGGGGGTTTATGAAAAACTGTTTTTT. The chain recombines TRBV7-9 with TRBJ1-4, with D tentatively TRBD1 (5 bases). Trimming cost V 5 bases and J 6 bases, with 13 bases left between them. Germline values: CDR1 SEHNR, CDR2 FQNEAQ (reference sequence). CDR3 length equals 14 residues.

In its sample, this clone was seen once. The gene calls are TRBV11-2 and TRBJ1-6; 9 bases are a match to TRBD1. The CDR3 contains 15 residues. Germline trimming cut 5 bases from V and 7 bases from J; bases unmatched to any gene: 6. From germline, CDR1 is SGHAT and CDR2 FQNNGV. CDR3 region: CASSNHRGQNSPLHF. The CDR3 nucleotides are TGTGCCAGCAGCAACCACAGGGGGCAAAATTCACCCCTCCACTTT. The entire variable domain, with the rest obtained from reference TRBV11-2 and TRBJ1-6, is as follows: EAGVAQSPRYKIIEKRQSVAFWCNPISGHATLYWYQQILGQGPKLLIQFQNNGVVDDSQLPKDRFSAERLKGVDSTLKIQPAKLEDSAVYLCASSNHRGQNSPLHFGNGTRLTVT.

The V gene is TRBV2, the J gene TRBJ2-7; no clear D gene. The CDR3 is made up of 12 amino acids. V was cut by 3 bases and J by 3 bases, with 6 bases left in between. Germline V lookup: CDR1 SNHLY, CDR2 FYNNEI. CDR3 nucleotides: TGTGCCAGCAGTGATAGAGGCTACGAGCAGTACTTC. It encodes CASSDRGYEQYF.

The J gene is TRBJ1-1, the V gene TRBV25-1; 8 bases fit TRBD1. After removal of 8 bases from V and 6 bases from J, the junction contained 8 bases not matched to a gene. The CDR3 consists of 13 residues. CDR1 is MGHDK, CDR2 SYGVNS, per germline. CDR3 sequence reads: CASQTGGGSEAFF. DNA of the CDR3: TGTGCCAGCCAAACAGGGGGGGGCTCTGAAGCTTTCTTT.